The 10 T cell receptor beta chains in this list originate from one sample, sequenced in a study of T cell changes during pregnancy in multiple sclerosis. Repertoires were generated with immunoSEQ multiplex PCR, while TCRdb's copy carries only in-frame clones and drops some. The sample holds about 30,000 clones, around 89% seen once. The sequences come from CD8+ T cells from peripheral blood mononuclear cells, collected in the second trimester of pregnancy. Receptor source: a female donor with multiple sclerosis, enrolled in a pregnancy study.

The chain combines TRBV2 with TRBJ2-7, with D perhaps TRBD1 (5 bases). This CDR3 region has 11 residues. V lost 3 bases to trimming and J lost 5 bases, with 5 bases between them. Germline lookup yields CDR1 SNHLY and CDR2 FYNNEI. The CDR3 spells CASSDRDEQYF. In nucleotides, the CDR3 is TGTGCCAGCAGTGACAGGGACGAGCAGTACTTC.

In this sample, this clone turned up a few times. The chain has TRBV2 and TRBJ1-2; 7 bases match TRBD1. With 3 bases clipped from V and 8 bases from J, the junction kept 3 bases outside the gene matches. The CDR3 is 12 residues long. Germline values: CDR1 SNHLY, CDR2 FYNNEI. CDR3 coding DNA: TGTGCCAGCAGTGATATCAGGGGGGGCTACACCTTC. It specifies CASSDIRGGYTF.

The chain is built from TRBV15 and TRBJ1-4; 9 bases fit TRBD1. V gave up 0 bases and J gave up 7 bases; unmatched junction bases: 3. There are 15 residues in the CDR3. The V gene's germline CDR1 is LNHNV and CDR2 YYDKDF (reference sequence). This CDR3 reads CATSRDRDRVEKLFF. The CDR3 region has the DNA TGTGCCACCAGCAGAGATCGGGACAGGGTTGAAAAACTGTTTTTT.

The chain joins TRBV11-2 to TRBJ1-1; perhaps TRBD1 as D (5 bases). Between the trimmed V and J ends, which lost 3 bases and 0 bases, there was a span of 11 bases. Germline CDR1 and CDR2: SGHAT and FQNNGV. The CDR3 is 15 amino acids. Here the CDR3 reads CASSFRARMNTEAFF. CDR3 DNA: TGTGCCAGCAGCTTCAGGGCCCGAATGAACACTGAAGCTTTCTTT.

The chain is built from TRBV5-1 and TRBJ2-2; 10 positions match TRBD2. Germline lookup yields CDR1 SGHRS and CDR2 YFSETQ. The CDR3 sequence is 17 residues long. Germline trimming cut 0 bases from V and 5 bases from J; bases unmatched to any gene: 7. The CDR3 DNA sequence: TGCGCCAGCAGCTTGGGGATAGCGGGGGGCCCAACCGGGGAGCTGTTTTTT. Translating it yields CASSLGIAGGPTGELFF.

The chain is built from TRBV28 and TRBJ2-3; TRBD2 matches 16 bases. The CDR3 totals 18 residues. V was clipped by 5 bases and J by 0 bases; unmatched bases: 5. Germline V lookup: CDR1 MDHEN, CDR2 SYDVKM. This CDR3 reads CASSLEGLAGGSTDTQYF. The CDR3 DNA sequence: TGTGCCAGCAGTCTAGAGGGACTAGCGGGAGGGAGCACAGATACGCAGTATTTT.

The chain is built from TRBV30 and TRBJ2-2; TRBD1 might be the D (6 bases). Between the trimmed V and J ends, which lost 5 bases and 4 bases, there was a span of 8 bases. CDR1 GTSNPN and CDR2 SVGIG come from the germline V gene (reference sequence). The CDR3 sequence is 12 residues long. Here the CDR3 reads CAWGQITGELFF. DNA of the CDR3: TGTGCCTGGGGACAGATCACCGGGGAGCTGTTTTTT. Drawing the rest from reference TRBV30 and TRBJ2-2, the complete variable domain is SQTIHQWPATLVQPVGSPLSLECTVEGTSNPNLYWYRQAAGRGLQLLFYSVGIGQISSEVPQNLSASRPQDRQFILSSKKLLLSDSGFYLCAWGQITGELFFGEGSRLTVL.

V usage is TRBV2 and J usage is TRBJ2-7; no firm D call. Germline CDR1 SNHLY, CDR2 FYNNEI. The length of the CDR3 is 13 residues. The ends were cut back, 3 bases at V and 2 bases at J, with 8 bases in the middle. DNA of the CDR3: TGTGCCAGCAGTGATAGTTCGGCCTACGAGCAGTACTTC. Translated, it gives CASSDSSAYEQYF.

V is TRBV6-1 and J is TRBJ2-1, with 7 nucleotides matching TRBD1. CDR3 length: 16 amino acids. J gave up 4 bases and V 2 bases, and 8 bases lay outside the gene matches. CDR1 MNHNS and CDR2 SASEGT come from the germline V gene. CDR3 in amino acids: CASSEIGTVLYNEQFF. The CDR3 DNA is TGTGCCAGCAGTGAAATTGGGACAGTGTTATACAATGAGCAGTTCTTC.

This chain uses TRBV28 with TRBJ2-1, with D perhaps TRBD1 (6 bases). The germline V gene has CDR1 MDHEN and CDR2 SYDVKM. This CDR3 is 15 amino acids long. V lost 2 bases and J 2 bases, leaving 10 bases between the germline ends. The CDR3 loop is CASSLGTGPYNEQFF. The CDR3 DNA reads TGTGCCAGCAGTTTAGGCACAGGGCCCTACAATGAGCAGTTCTTC.